These 4 T cell receptor beta chains came from one sample sequenced in a study of T-cell reconstitution after alpha-beta-depleted transplantation in children. Molecular barcoding with unique molecular identifiers was used for the TCRbeta library. In TCRdb, the PCR reads were re-called with MiXCR into one record per CDR3 protein. The profile shows about 270,000 distinct CDR3 sequences, over 8% of them singletons. The sample in question was PBMCs from the stem cell graft donor, obtained from the stem cell graft. These receptors were taken from a human donor who donated a stem cell graft to a child with SCID.

This chain joins TRBV20-1 and TRBJ2-7; a weak D match, TRBD2 (5 bases). V lost 3 bases to trimming and J lost 3 bases, with 15 bases between them. CDR1 is DFQATT, CDR2 SNEGSKA, per germline (reference sequence). The CDR3 is 14 residues long. DNA for the CDR3: TGCAGTGCTAGTTTGGCGGGCGCGATCTACGAGCAGTACTTC. It translates to CSASLAGAIYEQYF.

This clonotype was seen a few times. The rearrangement uses TRBV12-3 or TRBV12-4 and TRBJ2-7; no reliable D call. The CDR3 has 12 residues. Trimming cost V 5 bases and J 6 bases, with 11 bases left between them. The CDR3 reads CASSRARGEQYF. CDR3 nucleotides: TGTGCCAGCAGTCGCGCACGCGGCGAGCAGTACTTC.

There are many counts of this clonotype. The chain employs TRBV10-3 and TRBJ2-5; 13 bases are a match to TRBD2. CDR1 is ENHRY, CDR2 SYGVKD, per germline. The V and J ends lost 10 bases and 2 bases, in that order; junction bases with no gene match: 4. The CDR3 is made up of 14 amino acids. This CDR3 reads CATGLAGDQETQYF. The CDR3 bases are TGTGCCACTGGACTAGCGGGGGATCAAGAGACCCAGTACTTC.

This clonotype was picked up a small number of times. This chain connects TRBV20-1 to TRBJ2-5, with D possibly TRBD1 on 5 matching bases. Germline CDR1 reads DFQATT; CDR2 reads SNEGSKA (reference sequence). V was trimmed by 3 bases and J by 5 bases, leaving 16 bases between them. This CDR3 region has 14 residues. The CDR3 nucleotides are TGCAGTGCTAGTTTAGGGCTTCAGGGCGAGACCCAGTACTTC. This translates into CSASLGLQGETQYF.